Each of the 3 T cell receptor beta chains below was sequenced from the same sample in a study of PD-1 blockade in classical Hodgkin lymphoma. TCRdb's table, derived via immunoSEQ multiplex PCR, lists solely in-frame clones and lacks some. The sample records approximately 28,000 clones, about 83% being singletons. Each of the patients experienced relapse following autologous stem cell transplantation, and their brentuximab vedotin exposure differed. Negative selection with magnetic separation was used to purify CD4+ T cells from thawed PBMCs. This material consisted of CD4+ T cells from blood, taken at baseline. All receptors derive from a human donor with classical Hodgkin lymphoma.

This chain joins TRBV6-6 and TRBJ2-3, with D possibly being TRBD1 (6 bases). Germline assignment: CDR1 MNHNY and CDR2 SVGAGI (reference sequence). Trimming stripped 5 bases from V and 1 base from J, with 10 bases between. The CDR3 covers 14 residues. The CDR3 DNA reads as TGTGCCAGCAGTGGGGGCCTGGGCACAGATACGCAGTATTTT. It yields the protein CASSGGLGTDTQYF.

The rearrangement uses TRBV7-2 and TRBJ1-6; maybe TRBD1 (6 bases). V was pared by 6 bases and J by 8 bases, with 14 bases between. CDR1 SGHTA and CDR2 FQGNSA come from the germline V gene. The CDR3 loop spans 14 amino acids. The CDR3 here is CASRSGGGHSPLHF. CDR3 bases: TGTGCCAGCAGGAGTGGGGGGGGCCATTCACCCCTCCACTTT.

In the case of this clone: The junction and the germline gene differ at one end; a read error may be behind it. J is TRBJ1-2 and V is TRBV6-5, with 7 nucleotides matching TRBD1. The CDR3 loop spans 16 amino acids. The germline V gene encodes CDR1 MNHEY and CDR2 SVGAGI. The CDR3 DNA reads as TGTGCCAGCAGTTACTCGATGGACAGGAACCTGTATGGCTACATCTTC. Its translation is CASSYSMDRNLYGYIF.